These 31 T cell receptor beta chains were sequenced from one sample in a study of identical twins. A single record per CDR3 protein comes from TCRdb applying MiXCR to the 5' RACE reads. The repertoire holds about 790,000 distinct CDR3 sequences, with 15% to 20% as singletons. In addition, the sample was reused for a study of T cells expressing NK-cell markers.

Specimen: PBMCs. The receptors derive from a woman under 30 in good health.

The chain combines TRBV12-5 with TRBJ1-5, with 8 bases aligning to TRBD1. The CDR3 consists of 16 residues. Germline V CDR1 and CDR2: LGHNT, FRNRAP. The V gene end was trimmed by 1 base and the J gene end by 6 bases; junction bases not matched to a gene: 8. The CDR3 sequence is CASGLAGTGRGQPQHF. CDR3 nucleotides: TGTGCTAGTGGTTTGGCAGGGACAGGTAGGGGTCAGCCCCAGCATTTT.

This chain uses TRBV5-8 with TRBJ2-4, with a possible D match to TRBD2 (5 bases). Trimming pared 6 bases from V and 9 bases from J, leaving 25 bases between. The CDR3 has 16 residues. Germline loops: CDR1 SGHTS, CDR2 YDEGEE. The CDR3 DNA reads TGTGCCAGCACCACTTTATGGGGTCTAGCAGGCGGCATTCAGTACTTC. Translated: CASTTLWGLAGGIQYF.

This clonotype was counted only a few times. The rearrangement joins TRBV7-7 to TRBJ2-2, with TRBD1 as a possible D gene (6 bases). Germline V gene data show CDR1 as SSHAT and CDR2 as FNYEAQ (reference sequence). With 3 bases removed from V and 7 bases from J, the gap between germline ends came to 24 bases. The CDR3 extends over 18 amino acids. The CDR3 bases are TGTGCCAGCAGCTTGGGGACACGGAGCTCAAACTACGGCGGGGAGCTGTTTTTT. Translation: CASSLGTRSSNYGGELFF.

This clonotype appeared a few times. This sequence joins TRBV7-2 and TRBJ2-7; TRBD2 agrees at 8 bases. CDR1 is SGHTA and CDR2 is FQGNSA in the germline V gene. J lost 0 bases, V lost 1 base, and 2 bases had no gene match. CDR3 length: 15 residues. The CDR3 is CASSLVAGPSYEQYF. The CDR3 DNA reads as TGTGCCAGCAGCTTAGTAGCGGGACCCTCCTACGAGCAGTACTTC.

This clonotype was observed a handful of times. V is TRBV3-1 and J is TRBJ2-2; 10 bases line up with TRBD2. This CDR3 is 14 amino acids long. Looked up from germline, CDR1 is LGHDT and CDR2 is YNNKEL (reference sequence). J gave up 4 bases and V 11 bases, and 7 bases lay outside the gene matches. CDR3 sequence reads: CAATSGAGTGELFF. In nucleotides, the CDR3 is TGTGCCGCTACTAGCGGGGCGGGCACCGGGGAGCTGTTTTTT.

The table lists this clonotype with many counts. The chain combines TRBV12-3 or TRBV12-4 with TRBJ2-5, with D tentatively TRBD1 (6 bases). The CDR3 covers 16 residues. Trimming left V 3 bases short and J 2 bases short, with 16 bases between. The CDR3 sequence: CASSFYWGHQQETQYF. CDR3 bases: TGTGCCAGCAGTTTTTACTGGGGACACCAACAAGAGACCCAGTACTTC.

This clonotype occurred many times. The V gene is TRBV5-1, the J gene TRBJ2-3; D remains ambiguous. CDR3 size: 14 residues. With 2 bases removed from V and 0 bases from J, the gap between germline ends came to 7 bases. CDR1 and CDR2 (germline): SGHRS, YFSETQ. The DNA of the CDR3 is TGCGCCAGCAGCTTTGGAGTTAGCACAGATACGCAGTATTTT. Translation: CASSFGVSTDTQYF.

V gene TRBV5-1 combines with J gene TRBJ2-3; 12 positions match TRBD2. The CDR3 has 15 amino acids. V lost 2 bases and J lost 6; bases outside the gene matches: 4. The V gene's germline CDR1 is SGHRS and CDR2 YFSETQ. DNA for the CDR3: TGCGCCAGCAGCTTAGATGGGACTAGCGGGGATACGCAGTATTTT. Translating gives CASSLDGTSGDTQYF.

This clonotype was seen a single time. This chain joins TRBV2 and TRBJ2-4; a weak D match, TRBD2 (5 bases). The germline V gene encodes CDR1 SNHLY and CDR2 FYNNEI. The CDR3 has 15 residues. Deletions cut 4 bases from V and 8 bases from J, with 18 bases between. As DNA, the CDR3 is TGTGCCAGCAGTGTTGGGCGTTCTTCGAGGGACATTCAGTACTTC. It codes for CASSVGRSSRDIQYF.

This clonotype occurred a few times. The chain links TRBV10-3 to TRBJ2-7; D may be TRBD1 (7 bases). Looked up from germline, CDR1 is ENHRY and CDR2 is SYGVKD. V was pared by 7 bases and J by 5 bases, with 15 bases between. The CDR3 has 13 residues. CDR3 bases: TGTGCCATCATGCAGGGGGGAGGTAACGAGCAGTACTTC. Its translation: CAIMQGGGNEQYF.

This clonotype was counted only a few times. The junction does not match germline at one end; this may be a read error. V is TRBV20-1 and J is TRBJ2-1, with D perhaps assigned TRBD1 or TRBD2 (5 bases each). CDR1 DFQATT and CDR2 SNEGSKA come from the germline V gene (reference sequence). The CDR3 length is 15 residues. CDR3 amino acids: CSAREGQPSYNEQFF. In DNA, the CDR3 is TGCAGTGCCAGAGAGGGGCAACCTTCCTACAATGAGCAGTTCTTC.

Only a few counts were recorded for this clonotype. The CDR3 protein is CASSLLGLGTQPQHF. CDR3 bases: TGCGCCAGCAGCTTGTTGGGGCTGGGGACACAGCCCCAGCATTTT. This sequence joins TRBV5-1 and TRBJ1-5; D may be TRBD1 (6 bases). CDR1 is SGHRS, CDR2 YFSETQ, per germline. The length of the CDR3 is 15 residues. Trimming removed 1 base from V and 7 bases from J, with 15 bases in between.

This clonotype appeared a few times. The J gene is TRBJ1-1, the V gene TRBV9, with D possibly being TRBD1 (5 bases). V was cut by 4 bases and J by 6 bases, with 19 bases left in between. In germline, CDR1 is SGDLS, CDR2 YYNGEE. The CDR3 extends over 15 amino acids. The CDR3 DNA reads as TGTGCCAGCAGCCCCCCTCAGGGTGGTTCGGCTGAAGCTTTCTTT. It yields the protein CASSPPQGGSAEAFF.

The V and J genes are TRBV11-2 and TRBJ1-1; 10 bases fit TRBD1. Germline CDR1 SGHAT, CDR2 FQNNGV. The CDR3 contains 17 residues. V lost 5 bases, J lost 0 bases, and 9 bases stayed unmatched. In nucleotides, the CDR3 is TGTGCCAGCAGCCTGAGGACAGGGGGAACTATGAACACTGAAGCTTTCTTT. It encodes CASSLRTGGTMNTEAFF. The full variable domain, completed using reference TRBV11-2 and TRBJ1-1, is EAGVAQSPRYKIIEKRQSVAFWCNPISGHATLYWYQQILGQGPKLLIQFQNNGVVDDSQLPKDRFSAERLKGVDSTLKIQPAKLEDSAVYLCASSLRTGGTMNTEAFFGQGTRLTVV.

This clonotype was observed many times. The CDR3 DNA reads TGTGCCAGCAGTTGGGGCAGGGTCGGAAACACCATATATTTT. Protein sequence: CASSWGRVGNTIYF. The rearrangement joins TRBV12-3 or TRBV12-4 to TRBJ1-3, with a tentative D call TRBD1 (5 bases). This CDR3 spans 14 amino acids. V lost 4 bases and J lost 4, with 11 bases in between.

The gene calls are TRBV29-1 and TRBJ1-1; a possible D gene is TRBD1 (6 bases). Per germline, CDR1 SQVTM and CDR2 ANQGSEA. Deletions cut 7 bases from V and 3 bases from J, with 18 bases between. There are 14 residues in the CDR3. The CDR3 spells CSAVTGQHYTEAFF. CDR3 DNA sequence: TGCAGCGCCGTTACTGGACAGCACTACACTGAAGCTTTCTTT.

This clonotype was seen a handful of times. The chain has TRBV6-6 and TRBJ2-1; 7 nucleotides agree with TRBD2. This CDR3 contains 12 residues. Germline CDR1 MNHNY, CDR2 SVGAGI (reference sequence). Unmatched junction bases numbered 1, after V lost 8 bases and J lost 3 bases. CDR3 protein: CASGLDYNEQFF. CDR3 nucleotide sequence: TGTGCCAGCGGACTAGACTACAATGAGCAGTTCTTC.

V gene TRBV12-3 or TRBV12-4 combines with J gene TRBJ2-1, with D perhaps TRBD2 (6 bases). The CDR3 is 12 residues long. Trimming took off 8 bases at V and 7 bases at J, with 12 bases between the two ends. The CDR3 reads CASGYGSNEQFF. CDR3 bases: TGTGCCAGCGGGTACGGGAGTAATGAGCAGTTCTTC.

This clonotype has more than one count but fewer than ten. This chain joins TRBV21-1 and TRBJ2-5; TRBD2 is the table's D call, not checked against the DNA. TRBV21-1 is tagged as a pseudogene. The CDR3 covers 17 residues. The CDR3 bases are TGTGCCAGCAGCCAAGCAAATGGACTAGCGGCGGCCAAGACCCAGTACTTC. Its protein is CASSQANGLAAAKTQYF.

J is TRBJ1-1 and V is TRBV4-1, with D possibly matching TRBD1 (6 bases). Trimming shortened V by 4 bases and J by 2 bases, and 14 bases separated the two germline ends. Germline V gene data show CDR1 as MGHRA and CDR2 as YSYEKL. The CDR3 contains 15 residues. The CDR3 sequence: CASSPRTELNTEAFF. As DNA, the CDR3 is TGCGCCAGCAGCCCCAGGACAGAACTAAACACTGAAGCTTTCTTT.

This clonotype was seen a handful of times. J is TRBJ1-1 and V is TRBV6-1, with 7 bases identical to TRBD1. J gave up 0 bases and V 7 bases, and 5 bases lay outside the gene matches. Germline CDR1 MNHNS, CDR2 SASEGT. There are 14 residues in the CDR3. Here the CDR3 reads CASTMGQMNTEAFF. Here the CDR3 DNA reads TGTGCCAGCACTATGGGACAGATGAACACTGAAGCTTTCTTT.

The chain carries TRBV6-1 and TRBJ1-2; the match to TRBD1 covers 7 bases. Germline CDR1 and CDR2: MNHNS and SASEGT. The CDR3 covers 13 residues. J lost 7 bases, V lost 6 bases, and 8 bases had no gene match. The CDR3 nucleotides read TGTGCCAGCAGGGGGACAGTATTGGGTGGCTACACCTTC. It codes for CASRGTVLGGYTF.

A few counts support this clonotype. The CDR3 nucleotides are TGCAGTGCTAGGCTGATCTACGAGCAGTACTTC. Translated, it gives CSARLIYEQYF. The gene calls are TRBV20-1 and TRBJ2-7; D is ambiguous. The germline gives CDR1 DFQATT, CDR2 SNEGSKA (reference sequence). V lost 3 bases and J lost 3, with 6 bases in between. The CDR3 totals 11 residues.

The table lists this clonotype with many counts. This CDR3 is CASSAGSEERGYTF. CDR3 in DNA: TGTGCCAGCAGCGCAGGGTCAGAGGAGCGGGGCTACACCTTC. The chain uses TRBV7-9 and TRBJ1-2, with D perhaps matching TRBD1 (5 bases). The CDR3 runs 14 residues. Germline V CDR1 and CDR2: SEHNR, FQNEAQ (reference sequence). The germline V and J ends were trimmed by 5 bases and 8 bases, with 18 bases remaining between them.

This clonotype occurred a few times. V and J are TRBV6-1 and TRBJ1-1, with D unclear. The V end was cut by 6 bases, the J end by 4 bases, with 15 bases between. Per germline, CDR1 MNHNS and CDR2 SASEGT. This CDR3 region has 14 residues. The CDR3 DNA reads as TGTGCCAGCAGGATAATAGCAGGACGCACTGAAGCTTTCTTT. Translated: CASRIIAGRTEAFF.

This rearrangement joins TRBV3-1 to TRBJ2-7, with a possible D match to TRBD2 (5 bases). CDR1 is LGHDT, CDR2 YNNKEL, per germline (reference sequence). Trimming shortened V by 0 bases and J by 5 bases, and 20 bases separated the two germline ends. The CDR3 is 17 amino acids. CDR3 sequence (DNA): TGTGCCAGCAGCCAAGATCGAGGTTCAAAGAGGAGGAACGAGCAGTACTTC. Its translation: CASSQDRGSKRRNEQYF.

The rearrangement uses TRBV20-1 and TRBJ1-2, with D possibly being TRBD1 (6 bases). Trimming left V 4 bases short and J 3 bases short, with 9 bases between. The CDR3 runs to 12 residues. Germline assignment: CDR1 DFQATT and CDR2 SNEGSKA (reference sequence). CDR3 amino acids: CSAKGDYYGYTF. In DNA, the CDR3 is TGCAGTGCTAAGGGGGATTACTATGGCTACACCTTC.

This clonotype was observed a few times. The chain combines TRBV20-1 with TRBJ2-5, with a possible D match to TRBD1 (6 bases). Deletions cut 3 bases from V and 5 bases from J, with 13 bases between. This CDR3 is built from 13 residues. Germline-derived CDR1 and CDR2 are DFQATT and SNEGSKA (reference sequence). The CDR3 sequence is CSASAGELETQYF. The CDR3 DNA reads TGCAGTGCTAGTGCAGGGGAGTTGGAGACCCAGTACTTC.

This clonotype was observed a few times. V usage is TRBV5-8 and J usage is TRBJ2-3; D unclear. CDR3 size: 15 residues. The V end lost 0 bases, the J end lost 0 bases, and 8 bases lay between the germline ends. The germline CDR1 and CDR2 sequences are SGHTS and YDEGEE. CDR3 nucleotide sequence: TGTGCCAGCAGCTTGGAGGACGGTAGCACAGATACGCAGTATTTT. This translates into CASSLEDGSTDTQYF.

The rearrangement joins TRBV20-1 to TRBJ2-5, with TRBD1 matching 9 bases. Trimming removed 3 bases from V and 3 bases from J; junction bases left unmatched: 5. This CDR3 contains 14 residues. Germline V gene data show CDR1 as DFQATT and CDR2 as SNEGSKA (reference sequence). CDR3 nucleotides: TGCAGTGCTAGGAGGGGACAGGGAGAAGAGACCCAGTACTTC. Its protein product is CSARRGQGEETQYF.

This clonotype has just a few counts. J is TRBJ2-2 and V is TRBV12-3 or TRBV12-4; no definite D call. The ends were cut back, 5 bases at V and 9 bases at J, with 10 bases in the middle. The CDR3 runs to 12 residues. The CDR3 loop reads CASSLPPRELFF. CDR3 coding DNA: TGTGCCAGCAGTCTACCCCCCCGGGAGCTGTTTTTT.